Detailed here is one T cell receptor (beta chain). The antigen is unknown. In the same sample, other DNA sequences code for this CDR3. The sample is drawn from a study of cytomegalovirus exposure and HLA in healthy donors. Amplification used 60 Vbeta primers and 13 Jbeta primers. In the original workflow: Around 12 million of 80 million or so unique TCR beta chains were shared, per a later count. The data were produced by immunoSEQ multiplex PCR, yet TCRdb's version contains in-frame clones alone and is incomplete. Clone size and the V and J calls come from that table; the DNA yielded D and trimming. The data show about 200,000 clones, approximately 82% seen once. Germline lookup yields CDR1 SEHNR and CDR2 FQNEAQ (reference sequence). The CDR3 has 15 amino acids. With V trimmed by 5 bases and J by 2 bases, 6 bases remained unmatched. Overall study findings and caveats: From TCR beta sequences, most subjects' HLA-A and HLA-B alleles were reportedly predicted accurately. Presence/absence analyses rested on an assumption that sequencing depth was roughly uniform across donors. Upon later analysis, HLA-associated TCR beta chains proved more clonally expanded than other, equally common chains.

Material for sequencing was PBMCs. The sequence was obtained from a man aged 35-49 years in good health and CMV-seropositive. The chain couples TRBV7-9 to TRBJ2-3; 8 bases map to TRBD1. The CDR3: CASSLGQGATDTQYF. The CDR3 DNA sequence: TGTGCCAGCAGCCTCGGACAGGGTGCCACAGATACGCAGTATTTT.